This is a list of T cell receptor beta chains from one sample in a study of CD8+CD57+ T cells in acquired aplastic anemia. TCRdb reprocessed the reads with MiXCR, giving one entry per CDR3 protein. The sample includes 150,000 or so distinct CDR3 sequences, roughly 48% of them seen just once. Material for sequencing was sorted CD4+, CD8+, or CD8+CD57+ T cells (not recorded which) from PBMCs. These receptors originate from a human donor with aplastic anemia. CDR3s include the opening cysteine and the closing phenylalanine or tryptophan. Each record gives: D gene, J gene, V gene, CDR3 protein. D genes are given only for firm matches.

- TRBJ2-3 TRBV10-2 CASSESSYRADTQYF
- TRBJ1-1 TRBV5-8 CASSLAPANTEAFF
- TRBJ2-7 TRBV15 CATSRVGSEQYF
TRBD2 TRBJ2-1 TRBV20-1 CSATNLAGGQASYNEQFF
- TRBJ1-3 TRBV15 CATSREHGRSGNTIYF
- TRBJ1-1 TRBV29-1 CSVVGNRVAFSEAFF
- TRBJ1-6 TRBV5-4 CASSLATRLNSPLHF
- TRBJ2-1 TRBV2 CASASRDRVVNEQFF
TRBD1 TRBJ1-1 TRBV12-3/TRBV12-4 CASTRQGANTEAFF
- TRBJ1-3 TRBV7-9 CASNTGSGNTIYF
TRBD1 TRBJ2-7 TRBV20-1 CSARGIDRATYEQYF
- TRBJ2-7 TRBV5-6 CASSSRGAGVREQYF
- TRBJ1-3 TRBV6-5 CASSYSYRATGNTIYF
- TRBJ2-4 TRBV7-9 CASSTIGIPIQYF
- TRBJ2-7 TRBV10-2 CASSERVVSPRYEQYF
- TRBJ1-6 TRBV12-3/TRBV12-4 CASKDASNSPLHF
- TRBJ1-2 TRBV10-1 CASSESIWTPYGYTF
- TRBJ1-1 TRBV4-2 CASSQSPGLNTEAFF
- TRBJ2-1 TRBV7-3 CASSLTGEQFF
- TRBJ1-2 TRBV24-1 CATSDRRARYGYTF
- TRBJ2-7 TRBV7-6 CASSYEGVQYF
TRBD2 TRBJ2-7 TRBV19 CASSMWGGGYEQYF
- TRBJ2-6 TRBV19 CASSPDSEGANVLTF
- TRBJ1-3 TRBV4-1 CASSQVGLVGNTIYF
- TRBJ1-2 TRBV9 CASSATGGWGPGIGYTF
TRBD1 TRBJ2-2 TRBV15 CATSSPGQPNTGELFF
- TRBJ2-5 TRBV2 CASKQGDRETQYF
TRBD1 TRBJ1-6 TRBV9 CASSVEGQNSPLHF
- TRBJ2-5 TRBV20-1 CSASLGQETQYF
TRBD1 TRBJ2-3 TRBV10-3 CAIKRGRDTDTQYF
- TRBJ2-6 TRBV24-1 CATSGGQGPSGANVLTF
TRBD2 TRBJ2-2 TRBV10-3 CASSRLAGGPGTGELFF